These 15 T cell receptor beta chains share one sample of origin, sequenced in a study of shared clonotypes between healthy human individuals. Profiling relied on immunoSEQ multiplex PCR, and the TCRdb table lists in-frame clones only, not all of them. The table includes 330,000 or so clones, about 74% detected once. The sample was memory CD4+ T cells sorted from blood. Specified subset: CD45RA-negative fraction. The receptors derive from a man younger than 40 in good health.

The chain links TRBV11-2 to TRBJ2-1; 10 positions match TRBD2. Germline trimming cut 5 bases from V and 7 bases from J; bases unmatched to any gene: 8. Germline CDR1 reads SGHAT; CDR2 reads FQNNGV. The CDR3 spans 15 residues. Here the CDR3 DNA reads TGTGCCAGCAGCGTATTAGCGGGAGGCCTTAATGAGCAGTTCTTC. Protein product: CASSVLAGGLNEQFF.

This clone was seen a single time. The chain links TRBV15 to TRBJ2-1; 14 bases map to TRBD2. CDR3 length: 15 residues. The germline CDR1 and CDR2 sequences are LNHNV and YYDKDF (reference sequence). V was clipped by 3 bases and J by 10 bases; unmatched bases: 5. This CDR3 is CATSREGLAGVEQFF. CDR3 DNA: TGTGCCACCAGCAGGGAGGGACTAGCGGGAGTAGAGCAGTTCTTC. Looking up the rest from reference TRBV15 and TRBJ2-1 gives the full variable domain: DAMVIQNPRYQVTQFGKPVTLSCSQTLNHNVMYWYQQKSSQAPKLLFHYYDKDFNNEADTPDNFQSRRPNTSFCFLDIRSPGLGDTAMYLCATSREGLAGVEQFFGPGTRLTVL.

The chain couples TRBV6-5 to TRBJ2-7; D unresolved. V was trimmed by 0 bases and J by 4 bases, leaving 13 bases between them. The CDR3 is made up of 15 amino acids. Germline V gives CDR1 MNHEY, CDR2 SVGAGI. The CDR3 loop is CASSYSGGVIYEQYF. CDR3 sequence (DNA): TGTGCCAGCAGTTACTCGGGCGGCGTAATTTACGAGCAGTACTTC.

This clone has a count of ten or more. The rearrangement joins TRBV18 to TRBJ2-7; D uncertain. Germline lookup yields CDR1 KGHSH and CDR2 LQKENI. V shed 1 base and J shed 1 base, with 8 bases lying between them. This CDR3 region has 14 residues. CDR3 residues: CASSPRTDSYEQYF. CDR3 DNA: TGTGCCAGCTCACCACGAACGGATTCCTACGAGCAGTACTTC.

The chain employs TRBV7-9 and TRBJ1-4; possibly TRBD1 for D (5 bases). In germline, CDR1 is SEHNR, CDR2 FQNEAQ (reference sequence). The ends were cut back, 5 bases at V and 8 bases at J, with 18 bases in the middle. The CDR3 spans 15 residues. CDR3 bases: TGTGCCAGCAGCCTAGGGGACGGGGTCCGCGAAAAACTGTTTTTT. Translated, it gives CASSLGDGVREKLFF.

About this clone itself: A clone one base away is much larger, so this may be a read error. The V gene is TRBV5-1, the J gene TRBJ2-3, with D possibly called TRBD1 or TRBD2 (6 bases each). CDR1 is SGHRS and CDR2 is YFSETQ in the germline V gene. V was pared by 6 bases and J by 0 bases, with 17 bases between. The CDR3 has 16 amino acids. CDR3 bases: TGCGCCAGCAACACCTTCGGGGGCGGGAGCACAGATACGCAGTATTTT. Protein product: CASNTFGGGSTDTQYF.

This sequence joins TRBV29-1 and TRBJ2-7; TRBD1 is a possible D gene (6 bases). The CDR3 has 14 residues. Germline CDR1 reads SQVTM; CDR2 reads ANQGSEA. The germline V and J ends were trimmed by 1 base and 4 bases, with 14 bases remaining between them. The CDR3, as DNA: TGCAGCGTTGAAGGTCTGACAGGTCCTTACGAGCAGTACTTC. Protein: CSVEGLTGPYEQYF.

The J gene is TRBJ2-3, the V gene TRBV7-6; 9 bases match TRBD1. V lost 5 bases, J lost 3 bases, and 6 bases stayed unmatched. The CDR3 is 15 residues long. CDR1 and CDR2 (germline): SGHVS, FNYEAQ. The CDR3 reads CASSPGGQGTDTQYF. As DNA, the CDR3 is TGTGCCAGCAGCCCCGGGGGACAGGGAACAGATACGCAGTATTTT.

A word on this clone: A much more abundant neighbour one base away suggests this may be a read error. The same CDR3 is also encoded by other DNA sequences in this sample. The rearrangement links TRBV7-9 to TRBJ2-3; D unresolved. Germline V gives CDR1 SEHNR, CDR2 FQNEAQ (reference sequence). Trimming took off 5 bases at V and 0 bases at J, with 3 bases between the two ends. The CDR3 spans 12 residues. CDR3 residues: CASSPSTDTQYF. The CDR3 DNA sequence: TGTGCCAGCAGCCCGAGCACAGATACGCAGTATTTT.

This clone occurred a few times. The chain uses TRBV5-1 and TRBJ2-3; no definite D call. Germline lookup yields CDR1 SGHRS and CDR2 YFSETQ. The V end lost 0 bases, the J end lost 0 bases, and 5 bases lay between the germline ends. The CDR3 is 14 amino acids. CDR3 sequence reads: CASSLDRSTDTQYF. Written as DNA, the CDR3 is TGCGCCAGCAGCTTGGATAGGAGCACAGATACGCAGTATTTT.

The chain links TRBV16 to TRBJ1-5, with 7 bases matching TRBD1. The trim removed 2 bases at V and 2 bases at J, leaving 3 bases unmatched. This CDR3 has 15 residues. In germline, CDR1 is KGHSY, CDR2 FQNENV. The CDR3 is CASSQAGQGNQPQHF. CDR3 in DNA: TGTGCCAGCAGCCAAGCTGGACAGGGCAATCAGCCCCAGCATTTT.

This chain links TRBV6-5 with TRBJ2-7, with 8 bases aligning to TRBD1. Per the germline V gene, CDR1 is MNHEY and CDR2 is SVGAGI. J was trimmed by 6 bases and V by 4 bases; bases with no gene match: 2. This CDR3 contains 12 residues. This CDR3 is CASSFGQGEQYF. DNA of the CDR3: TGTGCCAGCAGTTTCGGACAGGGCGAGCAGTACTTC.

This clone was detected a few times. The chain has TRBV5-4 and TRBJ2-1; D is perhaps TRBD2 (6 bases). V was trimmed by 4 bases and J by 2 bases, leaving 16 bases between them. CDR1 is SGHNT, CDR2 YYREEE, per germline (reference sequence). This CDR3 is 16 amino acids long. The CDR3 loop is CASSRSAGRPYNEQFF. DNA for the CDR3: TGTGCCAGCAGCCGGTCAGCGGGCAGACCCTACAATGAGCAGTTCTTC.

The J gene is TRBJ2-2, the V gene TRBV7-6; D gene uncertain. V was pared by 0 bases and J by 1 base, with 6 bases between. The CDR3 contains 15 residues. Looked up from germline, CDR1 is SGHVS and CDR2 is FNYEAQ. In nucleotides, the CDR3 is TGTGCCAGCAGCTTAGCGCAACTGAACACCGGGGAGCTGTTTTTT. Protein: CASSLAQLNTGELFF.

V is TRBV21-1 and J is TRBJ2-3; TRBD2 was called by the table and not checked on the DNA. TRBV21-1 is a listed pseudogene. There are 16 residues in the CDR3. CDR3 sequence: CASRAPVASDKDTQYF. The CDR3 coding sequence is TGTGCCAGCAGGGCCCCCGTGGCTAGCGATAAAGATACGCAGTATTTT.